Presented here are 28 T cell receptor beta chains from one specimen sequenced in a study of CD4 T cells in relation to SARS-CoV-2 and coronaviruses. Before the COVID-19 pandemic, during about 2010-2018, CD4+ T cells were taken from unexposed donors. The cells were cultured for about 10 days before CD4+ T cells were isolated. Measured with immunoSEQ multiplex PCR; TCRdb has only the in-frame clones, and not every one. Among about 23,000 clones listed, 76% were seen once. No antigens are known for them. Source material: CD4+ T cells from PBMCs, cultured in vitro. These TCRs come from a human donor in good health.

This CDR3 reads CATSRGQGNTEAFF. CDR3 bases: TGTGCCACCAGCAGGGGACAGGGGAACACTGAAGCTTTCTTT. The chain links TRBV15 to TRBJ1-1; TRBD1 matches at 9 bases. The CDR3 totals 14 residues. With 3 bases clipped from V and 1 base from J, the junction kept 0 bases outside the gene matches. Germline V gene sequence: CDR1 LNHNV, CDR2 YYDKDF (reference sequence).

CDR3 nucleotide sequence: TGTGCCAGCAGCCTCGCAGGGGCAGGGGGAAATGAGCAGTTCTTC. It translates to CASSLAGAGGNEQFF. This chain uses TRBV9 with TRBJ2-1; 7 bases match TRBD1. V lost 4 bases to trimming and J lost 7 bases; unmatched junction nucleotides: 11. The germline gives CDR1 SGDLS, CDR2 YYNGEE. The CDR3 is 15 amino acids. Supplemented by reference TRBV9 and TRBJ2-1, the full variable domain reads DSGVTQTPKHLITATGQRVTLRCSPRSGDLSVYWYQQSLDQGLQFLIQYYNGEERAKGNILERFSAQQFPDLHSELNLSSLELGDSALYFCASSLAGAGGNEQFFGPGTRLTVL.

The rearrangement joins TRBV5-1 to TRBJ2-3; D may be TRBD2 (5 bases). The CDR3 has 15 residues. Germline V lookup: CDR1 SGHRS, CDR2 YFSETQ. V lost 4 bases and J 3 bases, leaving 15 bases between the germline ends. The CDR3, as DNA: TGCGCCAGCAGCCCCGGGATCTACGGTACAGATACGCAGTATTTT. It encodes CASSPGIYGTDTQYF.

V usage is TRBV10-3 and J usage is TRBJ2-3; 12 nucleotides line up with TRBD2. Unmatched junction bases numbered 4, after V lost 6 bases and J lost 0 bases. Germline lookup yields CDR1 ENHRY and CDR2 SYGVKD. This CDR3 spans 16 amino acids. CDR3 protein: CAISRTSGTSTDTQYF. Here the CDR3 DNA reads TGTGCCATCAGCAGGACTAGCGGGACTAGCACAGATACGCAGTATTTT.

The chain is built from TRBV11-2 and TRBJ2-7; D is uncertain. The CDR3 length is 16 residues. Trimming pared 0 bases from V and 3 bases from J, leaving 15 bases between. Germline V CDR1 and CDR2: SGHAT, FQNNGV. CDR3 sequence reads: CASSLEGGPRFYEQYF. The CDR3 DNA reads TGTGCCAGCAGCTTAGAAGGCGGTCCAAGATTCTACGAGCAGTACTTC.

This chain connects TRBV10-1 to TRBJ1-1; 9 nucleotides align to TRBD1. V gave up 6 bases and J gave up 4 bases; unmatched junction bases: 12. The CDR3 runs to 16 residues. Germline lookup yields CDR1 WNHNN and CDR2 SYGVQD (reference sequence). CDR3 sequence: CASRPNPGQGPTEAFF. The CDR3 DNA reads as TGCGCCAGCAGACCTAATCCGGGACAGGGTCCCACTGAAGCTTTCTTT.

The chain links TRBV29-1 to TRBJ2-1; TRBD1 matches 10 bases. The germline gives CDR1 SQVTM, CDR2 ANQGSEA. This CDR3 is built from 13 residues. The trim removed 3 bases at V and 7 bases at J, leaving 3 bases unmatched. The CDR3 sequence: CSVERTGGNEQFF. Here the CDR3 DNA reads TGCAGCGTTGAGAGGACAGGGGGGAATGAGCAGTTCTTC.

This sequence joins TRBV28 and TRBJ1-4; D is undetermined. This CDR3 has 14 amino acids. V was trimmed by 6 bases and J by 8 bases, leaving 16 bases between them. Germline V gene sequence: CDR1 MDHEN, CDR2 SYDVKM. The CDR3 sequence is CASSAAKGGEKLFF. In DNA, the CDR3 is TGTGCCAGCAGCGCGGCCAAGGGCGGCGAAAAACTGTTTTTT. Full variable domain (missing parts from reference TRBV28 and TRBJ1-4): DVKVTQSSRYLVKRTGEKVFLECVQDMDHENMFWYRQDPGLGLRLIYFSYDVKMKEKGDIPEGYSVSREKKERFSLILESASTNQTSMYLCASSAAKGGEKLFFGSGTQLSVL.

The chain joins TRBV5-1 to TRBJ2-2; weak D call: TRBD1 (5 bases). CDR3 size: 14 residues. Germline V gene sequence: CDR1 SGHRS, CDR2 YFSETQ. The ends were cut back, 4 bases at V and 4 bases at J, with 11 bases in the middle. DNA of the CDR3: TGCGCCAGCAGCGGCGACAGAATCACCGGGGAGCTGTTTTTT. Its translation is CASSGDRITGELFF.

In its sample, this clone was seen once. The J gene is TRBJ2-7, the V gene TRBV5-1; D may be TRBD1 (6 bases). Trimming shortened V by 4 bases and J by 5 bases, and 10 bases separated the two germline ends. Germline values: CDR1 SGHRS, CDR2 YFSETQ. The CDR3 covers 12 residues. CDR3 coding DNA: TGCGCCAGCAGCACAGGGAATAACGAGCAGTACTTC. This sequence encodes CASSTGNNEQYF.

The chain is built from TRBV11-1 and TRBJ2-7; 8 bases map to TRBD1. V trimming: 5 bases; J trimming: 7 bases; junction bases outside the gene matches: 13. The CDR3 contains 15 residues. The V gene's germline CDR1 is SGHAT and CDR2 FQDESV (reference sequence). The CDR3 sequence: CASSPRTGPRLEQYF. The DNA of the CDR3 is TGTGCCAGCAGCCCTCGGACAGGGCCCCGTTTGGAGCAGTACTTC.

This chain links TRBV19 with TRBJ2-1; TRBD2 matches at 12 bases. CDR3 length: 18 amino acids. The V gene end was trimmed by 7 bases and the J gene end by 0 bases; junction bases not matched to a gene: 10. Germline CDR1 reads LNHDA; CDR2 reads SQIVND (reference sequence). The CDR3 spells CASMPTSGSIRSYNEQFF. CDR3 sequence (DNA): TGTGCCAGTATGCCGACTAGCGGGAGTATCCGCTCCTACAATGAGCAGTTCTTC.

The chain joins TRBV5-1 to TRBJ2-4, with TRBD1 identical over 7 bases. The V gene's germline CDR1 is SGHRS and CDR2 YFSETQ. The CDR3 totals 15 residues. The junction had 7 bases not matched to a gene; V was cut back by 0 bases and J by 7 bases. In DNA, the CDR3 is TGCGCCAGCAGCTTGGAAACAGGGGCTTATAACATTCAGTACTTC. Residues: CASSLETGAYNIQYF.

CDR3 protein: CASSLQPTGEETQYF. In nucleotides, the CDR3 is TGTGCCAGCAGCCTCCAACCTACAGGGGAAGAGACCCAGTACTTC. V and J are TRBV7-7 and TRBJ2-5; TRBD1 matches 7 bases. Germline CDR1 and CDR2: SSHAT and FNYEAQ (reference sequence). The CDR3 length is 15 residues. V lost 5 bases, J lost 3 bases, and 9 bases stayed unmatched.

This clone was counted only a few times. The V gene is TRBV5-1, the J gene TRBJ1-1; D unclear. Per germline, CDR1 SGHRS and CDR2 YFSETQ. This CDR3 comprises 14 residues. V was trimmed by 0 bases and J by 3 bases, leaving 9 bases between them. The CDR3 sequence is CASSLDLSDTEAFF. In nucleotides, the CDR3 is TGCGCCAGCAGCTTGGACCTATCGGACACTGAAGCTTTCTTT.

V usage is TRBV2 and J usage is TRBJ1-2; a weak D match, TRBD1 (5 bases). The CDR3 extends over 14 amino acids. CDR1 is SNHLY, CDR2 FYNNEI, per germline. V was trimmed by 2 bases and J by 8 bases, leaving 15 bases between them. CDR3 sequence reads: CASSESGRAGGYTF. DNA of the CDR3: TGTGCCAGCAGTGAAAGCGGCAGGGCTGGAGGCTACACCTTC.

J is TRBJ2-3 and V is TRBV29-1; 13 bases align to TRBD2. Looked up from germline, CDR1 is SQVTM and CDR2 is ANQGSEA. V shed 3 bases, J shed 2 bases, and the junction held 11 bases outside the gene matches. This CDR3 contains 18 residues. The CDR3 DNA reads TGCAGCGTTGATACGGGACTAGCGGGGCCGAGGGTCACAGATACGCAGTATTTT. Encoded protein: CSVDTGLAGPRVTDTQYF.

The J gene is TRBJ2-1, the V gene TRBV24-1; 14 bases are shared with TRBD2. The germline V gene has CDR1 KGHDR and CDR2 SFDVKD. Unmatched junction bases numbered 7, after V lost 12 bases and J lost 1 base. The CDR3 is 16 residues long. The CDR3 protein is CAVGTSGRMSYNEQFF. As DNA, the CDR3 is TGTGCCGTCGGGACTAGCGGGAGAATGTCCTACAATGAGCAGTTCTTC.

The CDR3 DNA follows: TGCGCCAGCAGTCCGGGGGTAACTTACGAGCAGTACTTC. Translating it yields CASSPGVTYEQYF. V and J are TRBV5-1 and TRBJ2-7; perhaps TRBD2 as D (6 bases). V was clipped by 5 bases and J by 4 bases, with 13 bases between them. The CDR3 totals 13 residues. CDR1 and CDR2 from the germline V gene are SGHRS and YFSETQ.

This CDR3 reads CAIKRDSQGDTQYF. The DNA for the CDR3 is TGTGCCATCAAGCGGGACTCTCAAGGAGATACGCAGTATTTT. This sequence joins TRBV6-5 and TRBJ2-3; 7 bases match TRBD2. The germline V gene encodes CDR1 MNHEY and CDR2 SVGAGI. V dropped 10 bases and J dropped 5; count of bases not matched to a gene: 12. This CDR3 region has 14 residues.

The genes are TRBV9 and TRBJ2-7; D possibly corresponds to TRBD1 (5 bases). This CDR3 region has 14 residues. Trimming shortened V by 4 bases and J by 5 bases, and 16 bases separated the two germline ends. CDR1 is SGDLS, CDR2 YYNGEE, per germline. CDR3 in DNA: TGTGCCAGCAGCCCGCTTCCAGGGTTCGACGAGCAGTACTTC. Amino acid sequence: CASSPLPGFDEQYF.

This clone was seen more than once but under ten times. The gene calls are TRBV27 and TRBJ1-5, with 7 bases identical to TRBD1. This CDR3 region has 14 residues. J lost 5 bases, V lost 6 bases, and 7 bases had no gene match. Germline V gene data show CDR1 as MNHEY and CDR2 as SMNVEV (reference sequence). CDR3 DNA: TGTGCCAGCAGGCAGACAGGGATACATCAGCCCCAGCATTTT. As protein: CASRQTGIHQPQHF.

The CDR3 sequence: CASRLQLNEKLFF. CDR3 nucleotides: TGTGCCAGCAGGTTACAGCTTAATGAAAAACTGTTTTTT. V gene TRBV6-5 combines with J gene TRBJ1-4, with D unresolved. CDR1 and CDR2 from the germline V gene are MNHEY and SVGAGI. V dropped 6 bases and J dropped 4 bases, with 9 bases sitting between them. The CDR3 consists of 13 residues.

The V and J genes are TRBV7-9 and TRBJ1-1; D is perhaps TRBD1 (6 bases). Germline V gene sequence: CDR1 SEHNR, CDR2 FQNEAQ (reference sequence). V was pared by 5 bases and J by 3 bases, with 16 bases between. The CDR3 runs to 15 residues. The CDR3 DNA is TGTGCCAGCAGCCACTCGGGAGGGGGAGACACTGAAGCTTTCTTT. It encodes CASSHSGGGDTEAFF.

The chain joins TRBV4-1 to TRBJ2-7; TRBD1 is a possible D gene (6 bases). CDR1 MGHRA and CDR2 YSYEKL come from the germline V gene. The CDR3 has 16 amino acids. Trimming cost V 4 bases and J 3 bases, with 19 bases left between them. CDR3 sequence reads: CASSLGTMGRHYEQYF. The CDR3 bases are TGCGCCAGCAGCCTCGGGACAATGGGGCGGCACTACGAGCAGTACTTC.

The CDR3 here is CASSRDRGQNTQYF. In DNA, the CDR3 is TGTGCCAGTAGTCGGGACAGGGGGCAAAATACGCAGTATTTT. The chain has TRBV19 and TRBJ2-3, with 12 bases matching TRBD1. The V gene's germline CDR1 is LNHDA and CDR2 SQIVND (reference sequence). V was pared by 5 bases and J by 7 bases, with 4 bases of the junction left unmatched. The CDR3 is 14 residues long.

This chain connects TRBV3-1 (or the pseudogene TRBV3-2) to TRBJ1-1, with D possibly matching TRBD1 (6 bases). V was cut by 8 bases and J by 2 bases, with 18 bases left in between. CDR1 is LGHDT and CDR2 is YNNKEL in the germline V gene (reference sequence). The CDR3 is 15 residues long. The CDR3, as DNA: TGTGCCAGCGCCACGGGGGGCAATTTAAACACTGAAGCTTTCTTT. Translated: CASATGGNLNTEAFF.

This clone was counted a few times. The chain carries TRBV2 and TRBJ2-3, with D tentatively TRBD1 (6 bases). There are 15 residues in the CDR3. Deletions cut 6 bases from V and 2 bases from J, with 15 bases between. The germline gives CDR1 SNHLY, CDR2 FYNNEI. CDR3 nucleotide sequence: TGTGCCAGCAGATCCGGGACACAACTCACAGATACGCAGTATTTT. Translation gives CASRSGTQLTDTQYF.